This T cell receptor beta chain is from a study of T cell changes during pregnancy in multiple sclerosis. Remarks on this clone: One end of the junction fails to match germline, which may point to a read error.

Measured with immunoSEQ multiplex PCR; TCRdb has only the in-frame clones, and not every one. The sample records 61,000 or so clones, approximately 92% being singletons. The V gene's germline CDR1 is SGHVS and CDR2 FNYEAQ. This CDR3 has 15 residues. V and J are TRBV7-6 and TRBJ2-7, with D possibly being TRBD2 (7 bases). Sequenced here: CD4+ T cells from peripheral blood mononuclear cells, sampled before pregnancy. This clonotype was obtained from a female donor with multiple sclerosis, enrolled in a pregnancy study. The CDR3: CASSRQQGRDYEQCF. The CDR3 DNA reads TGTGCCAGCAGCCGGCAACAGGGTCGGGACTACGAGCAGTGCTTC.